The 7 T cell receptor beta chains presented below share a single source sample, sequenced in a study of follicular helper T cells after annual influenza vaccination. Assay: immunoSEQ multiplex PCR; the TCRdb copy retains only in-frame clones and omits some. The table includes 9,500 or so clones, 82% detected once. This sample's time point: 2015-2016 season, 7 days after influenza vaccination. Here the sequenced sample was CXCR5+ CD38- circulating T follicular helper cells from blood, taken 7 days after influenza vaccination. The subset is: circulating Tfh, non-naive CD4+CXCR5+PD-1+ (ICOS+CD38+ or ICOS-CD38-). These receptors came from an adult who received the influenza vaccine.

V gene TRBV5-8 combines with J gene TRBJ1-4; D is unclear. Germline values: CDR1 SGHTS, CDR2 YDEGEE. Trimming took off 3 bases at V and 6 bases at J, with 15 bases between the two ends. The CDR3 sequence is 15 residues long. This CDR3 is CASSSYIIRDEKLFF. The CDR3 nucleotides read TGTGCCAGCAGCTCTTACATCATTCGGGATGAAAAACTGTTTTTT. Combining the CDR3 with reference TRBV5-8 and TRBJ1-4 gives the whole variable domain EAGVTQSPTHLIKTRGQQATLRCSPISGHTSVYWYQQALGLGLQFLLWYDEGEERNRGNFPPRFSGRQFPNYSSELNVNALELEDSALYLCASSSYIIRDEKLFFGSGTQLSVL.

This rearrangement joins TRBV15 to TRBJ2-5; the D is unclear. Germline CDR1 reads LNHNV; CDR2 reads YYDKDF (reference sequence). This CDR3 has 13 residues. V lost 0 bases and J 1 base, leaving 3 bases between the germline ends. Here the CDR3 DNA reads TGTGCCACCAGCAGAGACCTCCAAGAGACCCAGTACTTC. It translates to CATSRDLQETQYF.

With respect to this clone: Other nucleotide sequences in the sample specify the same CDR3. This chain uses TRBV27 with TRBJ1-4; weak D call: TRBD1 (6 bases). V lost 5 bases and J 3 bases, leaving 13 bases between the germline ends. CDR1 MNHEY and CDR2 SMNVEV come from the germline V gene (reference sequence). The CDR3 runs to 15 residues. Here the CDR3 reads CASSPRQAPNEKLFF. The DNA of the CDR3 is TGTGCCAGCAGTCCCCGACAGGCCCCTAATGAAAAACTGTTTTTT.

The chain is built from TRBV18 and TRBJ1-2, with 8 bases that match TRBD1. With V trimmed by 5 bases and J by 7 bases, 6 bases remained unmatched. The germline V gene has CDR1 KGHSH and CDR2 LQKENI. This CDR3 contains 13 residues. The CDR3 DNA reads TGTGCCAGCTCAACACAGGGGGATGGTGGCTACACCTTC. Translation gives CASSTQGDGGYTF.

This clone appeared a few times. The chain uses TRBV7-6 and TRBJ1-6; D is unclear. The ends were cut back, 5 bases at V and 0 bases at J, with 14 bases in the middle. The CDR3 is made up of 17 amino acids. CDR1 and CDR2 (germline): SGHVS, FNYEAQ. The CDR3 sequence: CASSEGPLSSYNSPLHF. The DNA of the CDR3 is TGTGCCAGCAGCGAAGGCCCCTTAAGCTCCTATAATTCACCCCTCCACTTT.

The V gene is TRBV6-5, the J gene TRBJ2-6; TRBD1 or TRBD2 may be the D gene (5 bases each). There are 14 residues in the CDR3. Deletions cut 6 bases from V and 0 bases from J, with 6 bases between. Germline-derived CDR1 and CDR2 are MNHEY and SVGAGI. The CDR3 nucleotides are TGTGCCAGCAGGGGGACCTCTGGGGCCAACGTCCTGACTTTC. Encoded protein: CASRGTSGANVLTF.

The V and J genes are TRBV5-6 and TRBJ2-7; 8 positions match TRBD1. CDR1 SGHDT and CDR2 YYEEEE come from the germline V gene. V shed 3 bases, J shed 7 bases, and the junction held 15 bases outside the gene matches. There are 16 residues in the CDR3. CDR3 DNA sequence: TGTGCCAGCAGCTCCCGGACAGGGACGACCATGGGAGAGCAGTACTTC. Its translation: CASSSRTGTTMGEQYF.